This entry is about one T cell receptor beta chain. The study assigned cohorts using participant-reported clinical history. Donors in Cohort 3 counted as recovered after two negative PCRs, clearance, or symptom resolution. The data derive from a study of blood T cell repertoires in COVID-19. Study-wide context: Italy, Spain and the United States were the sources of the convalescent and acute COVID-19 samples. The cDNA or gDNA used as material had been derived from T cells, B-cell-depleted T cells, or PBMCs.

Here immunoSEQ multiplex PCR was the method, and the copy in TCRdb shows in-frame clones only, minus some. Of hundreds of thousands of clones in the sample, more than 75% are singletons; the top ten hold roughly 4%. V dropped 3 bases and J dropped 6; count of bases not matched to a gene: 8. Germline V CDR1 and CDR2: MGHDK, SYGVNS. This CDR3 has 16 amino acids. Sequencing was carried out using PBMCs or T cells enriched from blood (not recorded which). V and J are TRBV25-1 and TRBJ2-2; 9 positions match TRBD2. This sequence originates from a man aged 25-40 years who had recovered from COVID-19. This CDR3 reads CASSDWSGRIPGELFF. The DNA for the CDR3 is TGTGCCAGCAGTGATTGGAGCGGGAGGATCCCCGGGGAGCTGTTTTTT.